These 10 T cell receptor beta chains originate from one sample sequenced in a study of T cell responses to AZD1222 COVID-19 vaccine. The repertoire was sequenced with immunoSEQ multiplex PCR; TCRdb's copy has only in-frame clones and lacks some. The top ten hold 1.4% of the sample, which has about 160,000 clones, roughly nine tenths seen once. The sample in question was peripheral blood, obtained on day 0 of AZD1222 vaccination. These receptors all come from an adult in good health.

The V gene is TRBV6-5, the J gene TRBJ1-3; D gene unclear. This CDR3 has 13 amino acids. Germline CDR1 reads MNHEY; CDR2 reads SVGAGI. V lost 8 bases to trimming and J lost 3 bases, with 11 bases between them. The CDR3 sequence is CASLPGFGNTIYF. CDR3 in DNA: TGTGCCAGCCTCCCAGGTTTTGGAAACACCATATATTTT.

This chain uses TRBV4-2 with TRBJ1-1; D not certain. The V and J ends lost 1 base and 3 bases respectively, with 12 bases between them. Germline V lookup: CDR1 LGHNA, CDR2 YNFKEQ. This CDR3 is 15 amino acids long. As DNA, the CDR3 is TGTGCCAGCAGCCAAGGGGAGGCGGGTTACACTGAAGCTTTCTTT. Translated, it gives CASSQGEAGYTEAFF.

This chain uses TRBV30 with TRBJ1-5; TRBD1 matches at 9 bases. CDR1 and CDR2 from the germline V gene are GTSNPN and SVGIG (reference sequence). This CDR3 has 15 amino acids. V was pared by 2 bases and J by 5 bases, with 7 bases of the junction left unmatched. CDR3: CAWSKDRGGHQPQHF. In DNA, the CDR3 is TGTGCCTGGAGTAAGGACAGGGGTGGACATCAGCCCCAGCATTTT.

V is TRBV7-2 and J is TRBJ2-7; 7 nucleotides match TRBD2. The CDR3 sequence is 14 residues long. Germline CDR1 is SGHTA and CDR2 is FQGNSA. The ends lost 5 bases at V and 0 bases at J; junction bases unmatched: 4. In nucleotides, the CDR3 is TGTGCCAGCAGCCCCAGCGGGACCTCCTACGAGCAGTACTTC. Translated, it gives CASSPSGTSYEQYF.

The CDR3 DNA reads as TGTGCCAGCAGCCAAGAGGGGAGGTCGGGTGGCTACACCTTC. Translating it yields CASSQEGRSGGYTF. The gene calls are TRBV14 and TRBJ1-2; D is unclear. The germline V gene encodes CDR1 SGHDN and CDR2 FVKESK. The CDR3 spans 14 residues. V was cut by 0 bases and J by 7 bases, with 12 bases left in between.

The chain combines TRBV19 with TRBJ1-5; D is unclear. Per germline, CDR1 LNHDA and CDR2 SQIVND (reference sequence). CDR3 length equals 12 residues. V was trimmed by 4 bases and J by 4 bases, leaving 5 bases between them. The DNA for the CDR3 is TGTGCCAGTAGTAGAGTTAATCAGCCCCAGCATTTT. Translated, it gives CASSRVNQPQHF.

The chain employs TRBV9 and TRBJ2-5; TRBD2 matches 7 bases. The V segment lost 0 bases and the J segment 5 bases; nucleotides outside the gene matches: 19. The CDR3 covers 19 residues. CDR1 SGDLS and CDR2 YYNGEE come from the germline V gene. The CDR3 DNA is TGTGCCAGCAGCGTAGTAGGGCTAGCGGAGGTCCTGAGTAGGGAGACCCAGTACTTC. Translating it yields CASSVVGLAEVLSRETQYF.

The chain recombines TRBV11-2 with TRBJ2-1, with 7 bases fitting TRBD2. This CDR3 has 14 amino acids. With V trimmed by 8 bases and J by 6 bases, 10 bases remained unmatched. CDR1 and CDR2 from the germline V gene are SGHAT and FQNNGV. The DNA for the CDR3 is TGTGCCAGCCGTAACTCGTGGGGGGGCAATGAGCAGTTCTTC. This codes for CASRNSWGGNEQFF.

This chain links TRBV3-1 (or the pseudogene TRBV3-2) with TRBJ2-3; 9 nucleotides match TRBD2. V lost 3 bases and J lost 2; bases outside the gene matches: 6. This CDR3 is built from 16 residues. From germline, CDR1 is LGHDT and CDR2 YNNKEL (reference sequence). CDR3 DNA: TGTGCCAGCAGCCAGTTGCTAGCGGGATCCACAGATACGCAGTATTTT. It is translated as CASSQLLAGSTDTQYF.

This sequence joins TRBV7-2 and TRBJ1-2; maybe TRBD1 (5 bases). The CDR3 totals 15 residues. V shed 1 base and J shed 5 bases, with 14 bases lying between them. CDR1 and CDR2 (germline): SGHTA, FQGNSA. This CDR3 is CASSLEGLLGYGYTF. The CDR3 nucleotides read TGTGCCAGCAGCTTAGAGGGACTATTGGGTTATGGCTACACCTTC.